This TCR beta chain came from a study of blood T cell repertoires in COVID-19. Study-wide background: The United States, Italy and Spain supplied acute and convalescent COVID-19 samples.

The V gene's germline CDR1 is SGHTA and CDR2 FQGNSA. The CDR3 has 16 residues. The ends were cut back, 1 base at V and 2 bases at J, with 13 bases in the middle. Methods used by the authors: Quantification of nucleated cells was approximated via reference gene primer amplification. Some clones are missing from TCRdb's copy, which holds only in-frame ones; the method was immunoSEQ multiplex PCR. The D gene and trimming were derived from the DNA, and the V and J assignments and clone size from that table. The table has 210,000 or so clones, approximately 83% seen once. Seattle patients were enrolled while actively infected and followed longitudinally.

The TCR comes from a woman under 40 with COVID-19, enrolled during active disease. The chain is built from TRBV7-2 and TRBJ2-3; D gene ambiguous. Sequencing was performed on peripheral blood. The CDR3 region has the DNA TGTGCCAGCAGCTTAGGAACTATCTTATACACAGATACGCAGTATTTT. Residues: CASSLGTILYTDTQYF.